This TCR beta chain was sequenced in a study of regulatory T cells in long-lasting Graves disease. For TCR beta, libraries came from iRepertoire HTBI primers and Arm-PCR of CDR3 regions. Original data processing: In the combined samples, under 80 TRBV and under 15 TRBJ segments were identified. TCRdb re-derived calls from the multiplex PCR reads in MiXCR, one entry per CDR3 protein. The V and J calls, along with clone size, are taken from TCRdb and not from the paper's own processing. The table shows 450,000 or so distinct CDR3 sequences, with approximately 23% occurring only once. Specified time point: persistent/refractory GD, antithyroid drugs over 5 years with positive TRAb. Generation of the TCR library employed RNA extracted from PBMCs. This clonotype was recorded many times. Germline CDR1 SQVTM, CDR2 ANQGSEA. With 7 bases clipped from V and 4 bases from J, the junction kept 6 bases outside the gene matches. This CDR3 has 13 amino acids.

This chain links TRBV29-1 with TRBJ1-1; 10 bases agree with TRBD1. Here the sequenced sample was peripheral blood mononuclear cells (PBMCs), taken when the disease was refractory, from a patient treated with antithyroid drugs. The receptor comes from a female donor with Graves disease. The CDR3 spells CSAGGTGATEAFF. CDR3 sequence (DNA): TGCAGCGCTGGTGGGACAGGGGCCACTGAAGCTTTCTTT.